A selection of T cell receptor beta chains follows, all from one sample in a study of T cell repertoires in cytomegalovirus infection. These receptors have no known antigen. From the reads, TCRdb called clonotypes with MiXCR, one entry per CDR3 protein. The table lists 380,000 or so distinct CDR3 sequences, about 35% of them singletons. Sequencing was performed on cultured PBMCs, taken from culture after CMV antigen stimulation. Source of these receptors: a human donor in good health (CMV status not recorded). Some clones in this sample may be carry-over from other donors' samples. Both conserved end residues are part of each CDR3. The D gene is left open where the match is weak. Only part of the rows carry a size: once, few, many, or a class if the clone is expanded.

>TRBV11-2|TRBJ2-1|.|.
TGTGCCAGCACCTTGGTTGACAGCGACAATGAGCAGTTCTTC
CASTLVDSDNEQFF
>TRBV7-6|TRBJ1-2|.|.
TGTGCCAGCAGCTTAGATGGAACTAACTATGGCTACACCTTC
CASSLDGTNYGYTF
>TRBV4-2|TRBJ2-1|TRBD2|.
TGTGCCAGCAGCCAAGATGCCCCCGAAAGCGGGACTTATAATGAGCAGTTCTTC
CASSQDAPESGTYNEQFF
>TRBV24-1|TRBJ2-1|.|.
TGTGCCACCAGTGACCGCGACATCTCCTACAATGAGCAGTTCTTC
CATSDRDISYNEQFF
>TRBV6-2/TRBV6-3|TRBJ1-1|.|few
TGTGCCAGCAGTTACCCGGGGCCTGAAGCTTTCTTT
CASSYPGPEAFF
>TRBV7-2|TRBJ1-1|.|many
TGTGCCAGCAGCCGGACGCTGTGGCGGAACACTGAAGCTTTCTTT
CASSRTLWRNTEAFF
>TRBV7-2|TRBJ1-4|.|many
TGTGCCAGCAGCTTTCCACAGGGAGCTAATGAAAAACTGTTTTTT
CASSFPQGANEKLFF
>TRBV7-2|TRBJ2-1|.|many
TGTGCCAGCAGTGGAGTGGGTCTACAGGGCACTTACAATGAGCAGTTCTTC
CASSGVGLQGTYNEQFF
>TRBV12-3/TRBV12-4|TRBJ2-3|.|.
TGTGCCAGCAGTTTAATGTCTACCGAGCAGTATTTT
CASSLMSTEQYF
>TRBV11-3|TRBJ2-1|TRBD2|.
TGTGCCAGCAGCTCTAGCGGGAGGGCCGGTGGCACCTACAATGAGCAGATCTTC
CASSSSGRAGGTYNEQIF
>TRBV6-5|TRBJ2-3|TRBD2|.
TGTGCCAGCAGTTACTTTAGCGGGATTAACACAGATACGCAGTATTTT
CASSYFSGINTDTQYF
>TRBV6-2/TRBV6-3|TRBJ1-2|.|.
TGTGCCAGCAGTGCCCCGGTGGGGCAGGTCTATGGCTACACCTTC
CASSAPVGQVYGYTF
>TRBV12-3/TRBV12-4|TRBJ1-2|TRBD1|.
TGTGCCAGCAGTTTATCAGGGGGTCGGGGCTACACCTTC
CASSLSGGRGYTF
>TRBV7-2|TRBJ1-1|.|.
TGTGCCAGCAGCTCACCCATTCAGGGAATGGATGCATGGAACACTGAAGCTTTCTTT
CASSSPIQGMDAWNTEAFF
>TRBV19|TRBJ1-5|.|.
TGTGCCAGTAGTGCCGGTGGGGAGAATCAGCCCCAGCATTTT
CASSAGGENQPQHF
>TRBV7-2|TRBJ2-1|TRBD2|few
TGTGCCAGCAGCTCCTGGACTAGCGGGAGGAACTATGAGCAGTTCTTC
CASSSWTSGRNYEQFF
>TRBV15|TRBJ1-2|.|.
TGTGCCACCAGCAGAGCGGGCACTAACTATGGCTACACCTTC
CATSRAGTNYGYTF
>TRBV7-9|TRBJ2-1|.|few
TGTGCCAGCAGCTTATACAGGAGCTCCTACAATGAGCAGTTCTTC
CASSLYRSSYNEQFF
>TRBV12-3/TRBV12-4|TRBJ1-2|.|.
TGTGCCAGCAGTCCCGGGATCTACTATGGCTACACCTTC
CASSPGIYYGYTF
>TRBV28|TRBJ1-5|TRBD1|.
TGTGCCAGCAGTTTATCACAGGGGGGGAGGGCGGTGATTAGGGGTCAGCCCCAGCATTTT
CASSLSQGGRAVIRGQPQHF
>TRBV28|TRBJ2-6|.|.
TGTGCCAGCAGTCGGACGCCGTCCCCTGGGGCCAACGTCCTGACTTTC
CASSRTPSPGANVLTF
>TRBV5-6|TRBJ2-3|.|.
TGTGCCAGCAGCTTGGTGCTGGGGCGAGGTCAGGATACGCAGTATTTT
CASSLVLGRGQDTQYF
>TRBV4-1|TRBJ1-1|TRBD1|few
TGCGCCAGCAGCGAAATGGACAGGGGTGAAGCTTTCTTT
CASSEMDRGEAFF
>TRBV11-2|TRBJ2-1|.|.
TGTGCCAGCAGCTTAGATATGGGACGTGAGTTCTTC
CASSLDMGREFF
>TRBV7-2|TRBJ2-1|.|many
TGTGCCAGCAGCTTAGGCAACAGTTACAATGAGCAGTTCTTC
CASSLGNSYNEQFF